This T cell receptor (beta chain) was found in a study of cytomegalovirus exposure and HLA in healthy donors. PCR involved 60 Vbeta and 13 Jbeta primers. How the authors handled the data: Unique TCR beta chains totaled some 80 million in a later count, with roughly 12 million of them shared. Assay: immunoSEQ multiplex PCR; the TCRdb copy retains only in-frame clones and omits some. The DNA was the basis for D and trimming; V, J and clone size are from that table. The table includes 100,000 to 150,000 clones, over 80% detected once. Study outcomes and limitations: According to an earlier analysis, most TCR beta V segments yielded productive rearrangements about 90% or about 30% of the time. In a later analysis, parvovirus B19, influenza, CMV and Epstein-Barr virus appeared linked to several top co-occurrence clusters. The investigators catalogued 150 to 200 TCR beta chains as cytomegalovirus-associated.

CDR1 and CDR2 from the germline V gene are SGDLS and YYNGEE. Trimming took 0 bases from V and 7 from J, leaving 8 bases between them. This CDR3 spans 14 amino acids. This clone was seen more than once but under ten times. Antigen unknown. This chain connects TRBV9 to TRBJ1-6; D not certain. The sequence was obtained from a man in his forties or fifties in good health and CMV-seronegative. What was sequenced was PBMCs. CDR3 amino acids: CASSVVPGNSPLHF. CDR3 DNA sequence: TGTGCCAGCAGCGTAGTTCCGGGGAATTCACCCCTCCACTTT. The full variable domain, its missing parts supplied by reference TRBV9 and TRBJ1-6, is DSGVTQTPKHLITATGQRVTLRCSPRSGDLSVYWYQQSLDQGLQFLIQYYNGEERAKGNILERFSAQQFPDLHSELNLSSLELGDSALYFCASSVVPGNSPLHFGNGTRLTVT.